This is a list of T cell receptor beta chains from one sample in a study of blood T cells in healthy people across ages. A single record per CDR3 protein comes from TCRdb applying MiXCR to the 5' RACE reads. This table holds under 1,000,000 distinct CDR3 sequences, under 40% found once. The material sequenced was blood. Receptor source: a man younger than 30 in good health. Each CDR3 is given with its conserved first and last residue. A D gene is named only where the DNA matches it firmly. The size entry is marked missing in some rows and otherwise reads once, few, many or a size class.

d_call: -; j_call: TRBJ1-1; v_call: TRBV7-2; clone_size: many; cdr3_aa: CASSLDLNTEAFF; cdr3_nt: TGTGCCAGCAGCTTAGACCTGAACACTGAAGCTTTCTTT
d_call: -; j_call: TRBJ1-2; v_call: TRBV5-1; clone_size: -; cdr3_aa: CASSSGEWSYTF; cdr3_nt: TGCGCCAGCAGCTCAGGGGAGTGGAGCTACACCTTC
d_call: TRBD2; j_call: TRBJ2-7; v_call: TRBV20-1; clone_size: -; cdr3_aa: CSASRENYEQYF; cdr3_nt: TGCAGTGCCTCGCGGGAGAACTACGAGCAGTACTTC
d_call: -; j_call: TRBJ2-1; v_call: TRBV7-2; clone_size: -; cdr3_aa: CASSLGVEGTQFF; cdr3_nt: TGTGCCAGCAGCTTAGGTGTTGAGGGGACCCAGTTCTTC
d_call: TRBD1; j_call: TRBJ2-5; v_call: TRBV5-1; clone_size: -; cdr3_aa: CASSGGGTGWNEQYF; cdr3_nt: TGCGCCAGCAGCGGGGGGGGGACAGGGTGGAATGAGCAGTACTTC
d_call: TRBD2; j_call: TRBJ2-1; v_call: TRBV6-2/TRBV6-3; clone_size: -; cdr3_aa: CASSGSGGGAYEQFF; cdr3_nt: TGTGCCAGCAGTGGGTCTGGCGGGGGGGCCTATGAGCAGTTCTTC
d_call: TRBD1; j_call: TRBJ2-7; v_call: TRBV9; clone_size: once; cdr3_aa: CASSASGTGAYEQYF; cdr3_nt: TGTGCCAGCAGCGCCTCCGGGACAGGAGCCTACGAGCAGTACTTC
d_call: -; j_call: TRBJ2-1; v_call: TRBV12-3/TRBV12-4; clone_size: few; cdr3_aa: CASSPPGRNEQFF; cdr3_nt: TGTGCCAGCAGCCCCCCCGGGCGGAATGAGCAGTTCTTC
d_call: -; j_call: TRBJ1-1; v_call: TRBV20-1; clone_size: few; cdr3_aa: CSAPGRGNTEAFF; cdr3_nt: TGCAGTGCCCCGGGGAGGGGGAACACTGAAGCTTTCTTT
d_call: -; j_call: TRBJ2-5; v_call: TRBV7-2; clone_size: -; cdr3_aa: CASSLGKLQYF; cdr3_nt: TGTGCCAGCAGCTTAGGGAAGCTTCAGTACTTC
d_call: TRBD1; j_call: TRBJ2-2; v_call: TRBV4-2; clone_size: -; cdr3_aa: CASSSGTGYTGELFF; cdr3_nt: TGTGCCAGCAGCTCCGGGACAGGGTATACCGGGGAGCTGTTTTTT
d_call: -; j_call: TRBJ2-5; v_call: TRBV28; clone_size: -; cdr3_aa: CASSSWGAGDEQYF; cdr3_nt: TGTGCCAGCTCTAGCTGGGGGGCCGGGGATGAGCAGTACTTC
d_call: TRBD1; j_call: TRBJ2-5; v_call: TRBV5-6; clone_size: -; cdr3_aa: CVSSLRDRGLQETQYF; cdr3_nt: TGTGTCAGCAGCTTGAGGGACAGGGGGCTTCAAGAGACCCAGTACTTC
d_call: -; j_call: TRBJ2-5; v_call: TRBV7-2; clone_size: few; cdr3_aa: CASSLARGLGETQYF; cdr3_nt: TGTGCCAGCAGCTTAGCAAGGGGGTTAGGGGAGACCCAGTACTTC
d_call: TRBD2; j_call: TRBJ2-1; v_call: TRBV5-1; clone_size: many; cdr3_aa: CASRAAGGIENEQFF; cdr3_nt: TGCGCCAGCAGAGCGGCGGGGGGGATTGAAAATGAGCAGTTCTTC
d_call: -; j_call: TRBJ1-2; v_call: TRBV6-6; clone_size: many; cdr3_aa: CASSDPENPNGYTF; cdr3_nt: TGTGCCAGCAGTGACCCGGAGAATCCAAATGGCTACACCTTC
d_call: -; j_call: TRBJ1-3; v_call: TRBV20-1; clone_size: -; cdr3_aa: CSASIIGAGNTIYF; cdr3_nt: TGCAGTGCTAGCATTATCGGGGCTGGAAACACCATATATTTT
d_call: -; j_call: TRBJ2-1; v_call: TRBV9; clone_size: -; cdr3_aa: CAGSVEDSSYNEQFF; cdr3_nt: TGTGCCGGCAGCGTAGAGGATAGCTCCTACAATGAGCAGTTCTTC
d_call: -; j_call: TRBJ2-5; v_call: TRBV28; clone_size: few; cdr3_aa: CASSHQEDSVHETQYF; cdr3_nt: TGTGCCAGCAGTCACCAGGAAGACAGCGTGCACGAGACCCAGTACTTC
d_call: -; j_call: TRBJ2-7; v_call: TRBV4-1; clone_size: -; cdr3_aa: CASSQGVGANEQYF; cdr3_nt: TGCGCCAGCAGCCAAGGTGTAGGGGCGAACGAGCAGTACTTC
d_call: -; j_call: TRBJ2-1; v_call: TRBV7-8; clone_size: few; cdr3_aa: CASSHVQGTEQFF; cdr3_nt: TGTGCCAGCAGCCATGTTCAGGGGACTGAGCAGTTCTTC
d_call: TRBD2; j_call: TRBJ2-1; v_call: TRBV20-1; clone_size: -; cdr3_aa: CSAHRGLLAGGQDEQFF; cdr3_nt: TGCAGTGCTCATAGGGGCCTCTTAGCGGGGGGGCAGGATGAGCAGTTCTTC
d_call: -; j_call: TRBJ2-1; v_call: TRBV12-3/TRBV12-4; clone_size: few; cdr3_aa: CASSLVLYLPNEQFF; cdr3_nt: TGTGCCAGCAGTTTAGTATTATATTTACCCAATGAGCAGTTCTTC
d_call: -; j_call: TRBJ1-1; v_call: TRBV7-2; clone_size: -; cdr3_aa: CASSLTKNTEAFF; cdr3_nt: TGTGCCAGCAGCCTAACAAAGAACACTGAAGCTTTCTTT
d_call: TRBD2; j_call: TRBJ2-1; v_call: TRBV13; clone_size: few; cdr3_aa: CASSPNSGGRNNEQFF; cdr3_nt: TGTGCCAGCAGCCCTAATAGCGGGGGACGAAACAATGAGCAGTTCTTC
d_call: -; j_call: TRBJ2-7; v_call: TRBV29-1; clone_size: few; cdr3_aa: CSVEGGTARAQQYF; cdr3_nt: TGCAGCGTTGAAGGGGGGACCGCACGGGCTCAGCAGTACTTC
d_call: -; j_call: TRBJ2-7; v_call: TRBV4-1; clone_size: -; cdr3_aa: CASMGGGYEQYF; cdr3_nt: TGCGCCAGCATGGGAGGGGGTTACGAGCAGTACTTC
d_call: -; j_call: TRBJ1-6; v_call: TRBV7-9; clone_size: -; cdr3_aa: CASSFEGSPLHF; cdr3_nt: TGTGCCAGCAGCTTTGAGGGCTCACCCCTCCACTTT
d_call: -; j_call: TRBJ1-5; v_call: TRBV30; clone_size: few; cdr3_aa: CAWAQGGQPQHF; cdr3_nt: TGTGCCTGGGCACAAGGGGGTCAGCCCCAGCATTTT
d_call: -; j_call: TRBJ2-7; v_call: TRBV4-3; clone_size: few; cdr3_aa: CASSQARGPGSNEQYF; cdr3_nt: TGCGCCAGCAGCCAAGCCAGGGGCCCCGGTTCCAATGAGCAGTACTTC
d_call: TRBD2; j_call: TRBJ2-2; v_call: TRBV12-3/TRBV12-4; clone_size: -; cdr3_aa: CASSLSGLAGGTNTRELFF; cdr3_nt: TGTGCCAGCAGTTTAAGTGGGCTAGCGGGGGGCACGAACACCAGGGAGCTGTTTTTT
d_call: -; j_call: TRBJ2-7; v_call: TRBV5-1; clone_size: -; cdr3_aa: CASRASPDRPYEQYF; cdr3_nt: TGCGCCAGCAGGGCGAGTCCCGACAGGCCCTACGAGCAGTACTTC
d_call: -; j_call: TRBJ2-3; v_call: TRBV12-3/TRBV12-4; clone_size: few; cdr3_aa: CASSAGGGTDTQYF; cdr3_nt: TGTGCCAGCAGTGCTGGGGGTGGGACAGATACGCAGTATTTT
d_call: -; j_call: TRBJ1-2; v_call: TRBV28; clone_size: many; cdr3_aa: CASSPGRVGNYGYTF; cdr3_nt: TGTGCCAGCAGTCCCGGGAGGGTGGGAAACTATGGCTACACCTTC
d_call: -; j_call: TRBJ2-3; v_call: TRBV5-5; clone_size: few; cdr3_aa: CASSFGQQPPDTQYF; cdr3_nt: TGTGCCAGCAGCTTCGGACAGCAGCCGCCAGATACGCAGTATTTT